These T cell receptor beta chains were read from a single sample in a study of T-cell reconstitution after alpha-beta-depleted transplantation in children. In TCRdb, the PCR reads were re-called with MiXCR into one record per CDR3 protein. The sample yields about a million distinct CDR3 sequences, roughly 29% seen once. This sample comprised PBMCs, mostly from graft donor cells, obtained 360 days after TCRalphabeta/CD19-depleted stem cell transplant. The source is a boy in the first two years of life who had a stem cell transplant for SCID, so the T cells may come from the graft donor. Both conserved end residues are part of each CDR3. The order of the fields is clone size, D gene, J gene, V gene, CDR3 DNA, CDR3 protein. The D gene is left open where the match is weak. Where a row states a size, it is once, few, many or the class of an expanded clone; other rows omit it.

clone_size: few
d_call: .
j_call: TRBJ2-3
v_call: TRBV12-3/TRBV12-4
cdr3_nt: TGTGCCAGCAGCGCCAGACTAGAATCAGATACGCAGTATTTT
cdr3_aa: CASSARLESDTQYF

clone_size: .
d_call: .
j_call: TRBJ2-1
v_call: TRBV27
cdr3_nt: TGTGCCAGCAGTTCGAGGGACGGCAATGAGCAGTTCTTC
cdr3_aa: CASSSRDGNEQFF

clone_size: .
d_call: TRBD2
j_call: TRBJ2-3
v_call: TRBV7-2
cdr3_nt: TGTGCCAGCAGCTTAGTCGGGGGGGCCTCAGGGACGCAGTATTTT
cdr3_aa: CASSLVGGASGTQYF

clone_size: .
d_call: .
j_call: TRBJ1-1
v_call: TRBV5-1
cdr3_nt: TGCGCCAGCAGCTTAATAGGAGGGAGCTACACTGAAGCTTTCTTT
cdr3_aa: CASSLIGGSYTEAFF

clone_size: few
d_call: .
j_call: TRBJ2-2
v_call: TRBV20-1
cdr3_nt: TGCAGTTCCGAGCACACCGGGGAGCTGTTTTTT
cdr3_aa: CSSEHTGELFF

clone_size: few
d_call: TRBD1
j_call: TRBJ1-3
v_call: TRBV10-3
cdr3_nt: TGTGCCATCAGGATACAGGGGGCGGCTGGAAACACCATATATTTT
cdr3_aa: CAIRIQGAAGNTIYF

clone_size: few
d_call: .
j_call: TRBJ2-7
v_call: TRBV6-6
cdr3_nt: TGTGCCAGCAAGGGGAGCAGATTCGACGAGCAGTACTTC
cdr3_aa: CASKGSRFDEQYF

clone_size: once
d_call: TRBD1
j_call: TRBJ1-2
v_call: TRBV6-5
cdr3_nt: TGTGCCAGCAGTTACCGCGTAACAGGGGGTAATGGCTACACCTTC
cdr3_aa: CASSYRVTGGNGYTF

clone_size: .
d_call: .
j_call: TRBJ2-2
v_call: TRBV9
cdr3_nt: TGTGCCAGCAGCGCACCAGAGGGGTCTAGCCCCGGGGAGCTGTTTTTT
cdr3_aa: CASSAPEGSSPGELFF

clone_size: .
d_call: TRBD1
j_call: TRBJ2-7
v_call: TRBV5-1
cdr3_nt: TGCGCCAGCAGCCTGGGACAGAGGGGGTACGAGCAGTACTTC
cdr3_aa: CASSLGQRGYEQYF

clone_size: few
d_call: .
j_call: TRBJ2-5
v_call: TRBV11-1
cdr3_nt: TGTGCCAGCAGCTTCTCCTTGGGGACCCTCTGGGTACAAGAGACCCAGTACTTC
cdr3_aa: CASSFSLGTLWVQETQYF